These T cell receptor beta chains were read from a single sample in a study of T cells after yellow fever vaccination. TCRdb re-called the 5' RACE reads through MiXCR, storing one row per CDR3 protein. The sample lists hundreds of thousands of distinct CDR3 sequences, 9% to 15% occurring once. The sample was PBMCs, taken on the day of the yellow fever booster vaccination. Receptors originate from a man aged 25 to 45 who received the YFV17D yellow fever vaccine. Each CDR3 is given without its conserved first and last residue.

CDR3: ASRHSGSYEQY; J: TRBJ2-7; V: TRBV5-6
CDR3: ASSGDRADEKLF; J: TRBJ1-4; V: TRBV6-2/TRBV6-3
CDR3: SVDPGGGNIQY; J: TRBJ2-4; V: TRBV29-1
CDR3: ASSLEAGKSVYT; J: TRBJ1-2; V: TRBV7-8
CDR3: ASSSGTAYYEQY; J: TRBJ2-7; V: TRBV5-6
CDR3: ASSPAGLEQF; J: TRBJ2-1; V: TRBV18
CDR3: ASSFPGSGNTIY; J: TRBJ1-3; V: TRBV7-9
CDR3: ASSQAFRETQY; J: TRBJ2-5; V: TRBV14
CDR3: SAREGTSGRNEQF; J: TRBJ2-1; V: TRBV20-1
CDR3: ASRVDREPNSPLH; J: TRBJ1-6; V: TRBV6-1
CDR3: ASSQDPLYNEQF; J: TRBJ2-1; V: TRBV18
CDR3: ASSQESLAGFEQY; J: TRBJ2-7; V: TRBV3-1
CDR3: ASNPRGGTYNEQF; J: TRBJ2-1; V: TRBV14
CDR3: ASSLESRAEQY; J: TRBJ2-7; V: TRBV5-1
CDR3: ASSPMTTYGYT; J: TRBJ1-2; V: TRBV7-2
CDR3: ASSSQGGLNSPLH; J: TRBJ1-6; V: TRBV7-2
CDR3: ASSPGTVSTDTQY; J: TRBJ2-3; V: TRBV7-9
CDR3: ASSFSLSGEKLF; J: TRBJ1-4; V: TRBV7-2
CDR3: ASSLTSGGLSGANVLT; J: TRBJ2-6; V: TRBV12-3/TRBV12-4
CDR3: SASQDPSTDTQY; J: TRBJ2-3; V: TRBV20-1
CDR3: ASSQGVSAF; J: TRBJ1-1; V: TRBV3-1
CDR3: ASTRGRDYGYT; J: TRBJ1-2; V: TRBV12-3/TRBV12-4
CDR3: ATGREETQY; J: TRBJ2-5; V: TRBV10-3
CDR3: ASILGTSGTASEQY; J: TRBJ2-7; V: TRBV6-1
CDR3: ASSPGLAGYNEQF; J: TRBJ2-1; V: TRBV5-1
CDR3: ASSFRDLKEKLF; J: TRBJ1-4; V: TRBV12-3/TRBV12-4
CDR3: SVAPGQGNTGELF; J: TRBJ2-2; V: TRBV29-1
CDR3: ASSTGTWKAQY; J: TRBJ2-5; V: TRBV27
CDR3: SADRGGTSGEYYNEQF; J: TRBJ2-1; V: TRBV20-1
CDR3: ASSVGGFLTEAF; J: TRBJ1-1; V: TRBV19
CDR3: ASSQDQDRPLH; J: TRBJ1-6; V: TRBV4-3
CDR3: ASSYSAEIPYEQY; J: TRBJ2-7; V: TRBV6-2/TRBV6-3
CDR3: ASSAGHTPNTGELF; J: TRBJ2-2; V: TRBV5-1
CDR3: ASSLVQGQFSGANVLT; J: TRBJ2-6; V: TRBV5-4
CDR3: SARDRGKSVNEQF; J: TRBJ2-1; V: TRBV20-1
CDR3: ASSFPPWGSGNQPQH; J: TRBJ1-5; V: TRBV28
CDR3: ASSLGICPYEQY; J: TRBJ2-7; V: TRBV6-9
CDR3: ASSPGRGQETQY; J: TRBJ2-5; V: TRBV5-1
CDR3: ASSLGGVDEQF; J: TRBJ2-1; V: TRBV11-2
CDR3: ASSRERGGAYEQY; J: TRBJ2-7; V: TRBV6-1
CDR3: ASSGGTDHEQY; J: TRBJ2-7; V: TRBV28
CDR3: ASSLNSAGHYEQY; J: TRBJ2-7; V: TRBV3-1
CDR3: ATLGGSATDTQY; J: TRBJ2-3; V: TRBV15
CDR3: ASSALGGSERYT; J: TRBJ1-2; V: TRBV5-1
CDR3: ASRVDRVYTEAF; J: TRBJ1-1; V: TRBV12-3/TRBV12-4
CDR3: ASAVSVEKTQY; J: TRBJ2-5; V: TRBV6-1
CDR3: ASSVDLGVGGNTIY; J: TRBJ1-3; V: TRBV9
CDR3: ASSLWDSNQPQH; J: TRBJ1-5; V: TRBV7-2
CDR3: ASSQVERESYEQY; J: TRBJ2-7; V: TRBV10-2
CDR3: ASSVDTASTYEQY; J: TRBJ2-7; V: TRBV9
CDR3: SARVRDRGPDTEAF; J: TRBJ1-1; V: TRBV20-1
CDR3: ASSLESAGRTGEQY; J: TRBJ2-7; V: TRBV7-6
CDR3: ASSYREVRTDTQY; J: TRBJ2-3; V: TRBV6-5
CDR3: ASSFTGGGYT; J: TRBJ1-2; V: TRBV5-1
CDR3: SATRLAGVSYNEQF; J: TRBJ2-1; V: TRBV20-1
CDR3: ASSQERRGRAF; J: TRBJ2-1; V: TRBV3-1
CDR3: ASSPKSSGTKNEQF; J: TRBJ2-1; V: TRBV3-1